The clone carrying this TCR beta chain ranks as medium-sized. Its cognate antigen is unknown. Either OKT3 anti-CD3 antibody or CD3/CD28 beads expanded T cells from blood mononuclear cells over about three days. Cocultures held 5 x 10^4 normal T cells, 5 x 10^4 targets, and bispecific antibody. This entry belongs to a study of beta chain bispecific antibodies for T cell cancers. The wider study: HPB-ALL carried surface TRBV5-5, while Jurkat carried TRBV12-3.

Findings of the study overall: Normal T cells contributed less of the targeted TRBV signal than the leukemia cells did.

Germline-derived CDR1 and CDR2 are SGHTA and FQGTGA. The V end lost 9 bases, the J end lost 0 bases, and 11 bases lay between the germline ends. This CDR3 region has 13 residues. MiXCR was run by TCRdb on the 5' RACE reads, yielding one entry per CDR3 protein. The table includes 15,000 to 20,000 distinct CDR3 sequences, over 2% detected once. This clonotype was sampled from a human donor in good health. Some clones in this sample may be carry-over from other donors' samples. The genes are TRBV7-3 and TRBJ1-1; possibly TRBD1 for D (5 bases). Sample: healthy donor T cells cultured with leukemia cells. CDR3 DNA: TGTGCCAGTATGGAGGGACTGAACACTGAAGCTTTCTTT. Translated: CASMEGLNTEAFF.